This T cell receptor beta chain is from a study of patients and donors after allogeneic stem cell transplantation. In TCRdb, the RT-PCR reads were re-called with MiXCR into one record per CDR3 protein. This sample has over 25,000 distinct CDR3 sequences; around 35% occur once, and the top ten carry approximately 82%. V shed 0 bases and J shed 4 bases, with 11 bases lying between them. The CDR3 loop spans 15 amino acids. Germline assignment: CDR1 SGHTA and CDR2 FQGNSA. Sequencing was performed on blood, either unsorted or a sorted T cell fraction (not recorded which). The V and J genes are TRBV7-2 and TRBJ2-3; D not resolved. The receptor was isolated from a human donor who was either an allogeneic HSCT recipient or a stem cell or donor lymphocyte infusion donor (not recorded which). It is not recorded whose cells these are; they may come from a transplant donor. The CDR3 DNA reads TGTGCCAGCAGCTTAGCGCGGCGTCGGTCAGATACGCAGTATTTT. It specifies CASSLARRRSDTQYF.